This T cell receptor beta chain is from a study of response to subunit inactivated influenza vaccine. Between the trimmed V and J ends, which lost 3 bases and 1 base, there was a span of 14 bases. There are 16 residues in the CDR3. Germline-derived CDR1 and CDR2 are KGHSH and LQKENI. TCRdb analysed the RT-PCR reads with MiXCR anew, one entry per CDR3 protein. Of more than 550,000 distinct CDR3 sequences in the sample, 11% were seen once. The sample was also linked to a second study, of T cells expressing NK-cell markers. That publication notes: TCR beta cDNA was generated via 5'RACE template switching incorporating UMIs. The share of CD8+ T cells held by dominant NKG2C+ clonotypes was about 1.0-7.5% in several donors.

This sequence originates from a man aged 45 to 65 who received an inactivated influenza vaccine. The rearrangement joins TRBV18 to TRBJ2-3; TRBD1 might be the D (5 bases). Sequences were derived from PBMCs from blood, sampled on the day of vaccination. Here the CDR3 reads CASSPRQPRGTDTQYF. In DNA form, the CDR3 reads TGTGCCAGCTCACCTCGACAGCCACGGGGCACAGATACGCAGTATTTT.